The sequence of this TCR beta chain was determined in a study of spatial heterogeneity in lung cancer. This clonotype occurred many times. Antigen specificity is unknown. As to time point: sample taken at primary tumor resection. Sequencing was performed on whole RNA extracted from tumor and nontumor lung tissue, or from frozen PBMC, and the material was left unsorted. Samples were obtained from 70 or so donors, all untreated early-stage non-small cell lung cancer patients. Study-wide findings and caveats: Ubiquitous, expanded tumor-derived TCRs were more frequently observed in blood at resection than at follow-up.

MiXCR, applied by TCRdb to the 5' RACE reads, yields one record per CDR3 protein. The profile covers about 85,000 distinct CDR3 sequences, with approximately 21% appearing a single time and less than 7.5% taken by the ten largest. Trimming removed 1 base from V and 10 bases from J, with 9 bases in between. Germline lookup yields CDR1 SGHTA and CDR2 FQGNSA. The CDR3 consists of 12 residues. The chain combines TRBV7-2 with TRBJ2-3; D gene unclear. Source: PBMCs, taken at surgery. This clonotype was sampled from a male donor with early-stage non-small cell lung cancer. The CDR3 protein is CASSLDVQPQYF. CDR3 in DNA: TGTGCCAGCAGCTTAGATGTCCAGCCGCAGTATTTT.